The 17 T cell receptor beta chains below were found in one sample sequenced in a study of human T cells and chemical hapten exposure. Time point: patch test 2, 6 weeks after DPC sensitization. Regarding treatment: therapeutic diphenylcyclopropenone sensitization with weekly scalp DPC. TCRdb re-called the RACE reads with MiXCR, one entry per CDR3 protein. The sample has roughly 380,000 distinct CDR3 sequences, about 6% seen once. The sample here was whole blood, taken in connection with sensitization to the hapten diphenylcyclopropenone (DPC). These receptors were obtained from a woman younger than 30 with alopecia areata. Some clones in this sample may be carry-over from other donors' samples.

This rearrangement joins TRBV11-2 to TRBJ2-7, with D uncertain. There are 13 residues in the CDR3. Germline V CDR1 and CDR2: SGHAT, FQNNGV. Between the trimmed V and J ends, which lost 2 bases and 2 bases, there was a span of 7 bases. The CDR3 DNA sequence: TGTGCCAGCAGCTTATGGCCCACCTACGAGCAGTACTTC. This codes for CASSLWPTYEQYF.

The chain recombines TRBV10-3 with TRBJ2-5; D ambiguous. The V gene lost 0 bases and the J gene lost 9 bases, with 8 bases spanning the gap. From germline, CDR1 is ENHRY and CDR2 SYGVKD. The CDR3 loop spans 12 amino acids. The CDR3 protein is CAISESPQPQYF. The CDR3 region has the DNA TGTGCCATCAGTGAGTCCCCCCAGCCCCAGTACTTC.

V is TRBV20-1 and J is TRBJ2-3; TRBD1 might be the D (6 bases). CDR3 length: 14 residues. Germline V CDR1 and CDR2: DFQATT, SNEGSKA (reference sequence). V gave up 6 bases and J gave up 1 base, with 14 bases separating them. CDR3 in DNA: TGCAGTGCCCAACCGGGACACCGCACAGATACGCAGTATTTT. Translating it yields CSAQPGHRTDTQYF.

This clonotype was seen ten or more times. The chain links TRBV4-1 to TRBJ1-6; no clear D. Looked up from germline, CDR1 is MGHRA and CDR2 is YSYEKL. The CDR3 is made up of 15 amino acids. Between the trimmed V and J ends, which lost 6 bases and 0 bases, there was a span of 9 bases. The CDR3 region has the DNA TGCGCCAGCAGTTTTGAGCACTCCTATAATTCACCCCTCCACTTT. Translating gives CASSFEHSYNSPLHF.

In this sample, this clonotype turned up many times. V is TRBV6-2 or TRBV6-3 and J is TRBJ1-5; the match to TRBD1 covers 12 bases. The CDR3 is made up of 17 amino acids. Germline trimming cut 8 bases from V and 6 bases from J; bases unmatched to any gene: 14. Germline CDR1 and CDR2: MNHEY and SVGEGT. CDR3 residues: CASRSRSGTGGSQPQHF. The CDR3 nucleotides are TGTGCCAGCCGAAGTCGCTCCGGGACAGGGGGCAGTCAGCCCCAGCATTTT.

At least ten counts were recorded for this clonotype. The chain carries TRBV29-1 and TRBJ2-1, with no clear D. CDR1 is SQVTM and CDR2 is ANQGSEA in the germline V gene. CDR3 length equals 14 residues. V dropped 3 bases and J dropped 2 bases, with 11 bases sitting between them. The CDR3 coding sequence is TGCAGCGTTGACATGTCTTTCCCCTACAATGAGCAGTTCTTC. Translation gives CSVDMSFPYNEQFF.

There are a few counts of this clonotype. The rearrangement uses TRBV20-1 and TRBJ2-1; TRBD2 matches 8 bases. The CDR3 is 15 amino acids. CDR1 and CDR2 (germline): DFQATT, SNEGSKA (reference sequence). V shed 1 base, J shed 3 bases, and the junction held 5 bases outside the gene matches. CDR3 DNA sequence: TGCAGTGCTAGAGCCCCAGCGGGGGACTACAATGAGCAGTTCTTC. Translated: CSARAPAGDYNEQFF.

This clonotype has more than one count but fewer than ten. The chain links TRBV19 to TRBJ1-2, with D unclear. V gave up 6 bases and J gave up 4 bases, with 18 bases separating them. Germline V CDR1 and CDR2: LNHDA, SQIVND (reference sequence). The CDR3 is 15 residues long. The CDR3 sequence: CASSPIQRGGYGYTF. CDR3 nucleotide sequence: TGTGCCAGTAGCCCGATTCAGCGAGGCGGCTATGGCTACACCTTC.

This chain uses TRBV5-1 with TRBJ2-5, with 9 bases identical to TRBD1. The CDR3 is made up of 15 amino acids. Germline trimming cut 5 bases from V and 1 base from J; bases unmatched to any gene: 6. The germline gives CDR1 SGHRS, CDR2 YFSETQ. The CDR3 DNA follows: TGCGCCAGCAGAGGGGGACAGGGACTCCAAGAGACCCAGTACTTC. This translates into CASRGGQGLQETQYF.

A few counts support this clonotype. The chain's CDR3 is CASSPPSTSGYTQYF. CDR3 DNA: TGTGCCAGCAGCCCACCATCGACTAGCGGTTATACGCAGTATTTT. V gene TRBV3-1 combines with J gene TRBJ2-3, with 9 bases that match TRBD2. Per germline, CDR1 LGHDT and CDR2 YNNKEL (reference sequence). The CDR3 loop spans 15 amino acids. V trimming: 4 bases; J trimming: 7 bases; junction bases outside the gene matches: 9.

This clonotype appeared many times. The gene calls are TRBV10-3 and TRBJ1-1; no firm D call. CDR1 is ENHRY, CDR2 SYGVKD, per germline. The ends were cut back, 3 bases at V and 1 base at J, with 12 bases in the middle. This CDR3 comprises 15 residues. Written as DNA, the CDR3 is TGTGCCATCAGTGAAAATGGGGTGGGGAACACTGAAGCTTTCTTT. Its protein is CAISENGVGNTEAFF.

This clonotype was seen at least ten times. The rearrangement links TRBV11-2 to TRBJ2-3; D may correspond to TRBD1 or TRBD2 (5 bases each). The germline V and J ends were trimmed by 4 bases and 2 bases, with 16 bases remaining between them. The CDR3 sequence is 16 residues long. Per germline, CDR1 SGHAT and CDR2 FQNNGV. The CDR3 region is CASSSGANGATDTQYF. CDR3 in DNA: TGTGCCAGCAGCTCAGGAGCCAACGGGGCCACAGATACGCAGTATTTT.

The genes are TRBV20-1 and TRBJ2-1; no clear D gene. Per the germline V gene, CDR1 is DFQATT and CDR2 is SNEGSKA (reference sequence). The CDR3 runs to 14 residues. V was cut by 3 bases and J by 10 bases, with 19 bases left in between. The CDR3 coding sequence is TGCAGTGCTAGTCCACCCCTGGGTAGCCTCGAGCAGTTCTTC. This encodes CSASPPLGSLEQFF.

The rearrangement uses TRBV7-9 and TRBJ2-1; a possible D gene is TRBD1 (5 bases). With 4 bases removed from V and 5 bases from J, the gap between germline ends came to 12 bases. Germline V gene lookup returns CDR1 SEHNR and CDR2 FQNEAQ (reference sequence). CDR3 length equals 14 residues. The CDR3 is CASSSPQQDNEQFF. In DNA form, the CDR3 reads TGTGCCAGCAGCTCGCCCCAACAGGACAATGAGCAGTTCTTC. Variable domain in full (rest from reference TRBV7-9 and TRBJ2-1): DTGVSQNPRHKITKRGQNVTFRCDPISEHNRLYWYRQTLGQGPEFLTYFQNEAQLEKSRLLSDRFSAERPKGSFSTLEIQRTEQGDSAMYLCASSSPQQDNEQFFGPGTRLTVL.

This sequence joins TRBV6-2 or TRBV6-3 and TRBJ2-2, with D perhaps matching TRBD1 or TRBD2 (5 bases each). The CDR3 sequence is 16 residues long. Germline loops: CDR1 MNHEY, CDR2 SVGEGT. With 0 bases removed from V and 7 bases from J, the gap between germline ends came to 15 bases. The CDR3 loop is CASSYSGESDIGELFF. The CDR3 DNA follows: TGTGCCAGCAGTTACTCAGGGGAGTCGGACATCGGGGAGCTGTTTTTT.

The CDR3: CASSPDRLSYNSPLHF. The CDR3 DNA reads TGTGCCAGCAGCCCGGACAGGCTTTCCTATAATTCACCCCTCCACTTT. This chain uses TRBV3-1 with TRBJ1-6; 7 nucleotides match TRBD1. V was clipped by 4 bases and J by 1 base; unmatched bases: 4. CDR1 and CDR2 (germline): LGHDT, YNNKEL (reference sequence). The CDR3 length is 16 residues.

The chain combines TRBV2 with TRBJ1-5; 8 bases are a match to TRBD1. The V gene's germline CDR1 is SNHLY and CDR2 FYNNEI. This CDR3 has 15 residues. The V gene end was trimmed by 5 bases and the J gene end by 9 bases; junction bases not matched to a gene: 12. CDR3 region: CASSPDRALLGPQHF. In nucleotides, the CDR3 is TGTGCCAGCAGTCCGGACAGGGCACTCTTGGGGCCCCAGCATTTT.